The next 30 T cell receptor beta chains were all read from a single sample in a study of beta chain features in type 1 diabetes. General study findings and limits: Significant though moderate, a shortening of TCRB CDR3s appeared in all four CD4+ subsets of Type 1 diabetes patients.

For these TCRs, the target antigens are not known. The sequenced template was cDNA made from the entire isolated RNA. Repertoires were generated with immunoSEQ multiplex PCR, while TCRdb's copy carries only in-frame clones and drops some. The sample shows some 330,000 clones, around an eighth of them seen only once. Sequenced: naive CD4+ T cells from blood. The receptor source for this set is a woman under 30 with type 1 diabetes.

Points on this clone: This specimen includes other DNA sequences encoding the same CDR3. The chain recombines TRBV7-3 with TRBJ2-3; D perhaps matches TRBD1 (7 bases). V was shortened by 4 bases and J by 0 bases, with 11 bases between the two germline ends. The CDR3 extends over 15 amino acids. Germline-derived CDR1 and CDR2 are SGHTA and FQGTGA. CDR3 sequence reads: CASSSQGTSTDTQYF. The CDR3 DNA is TGTGCCAGCAGCTCACAGGGGACTAGCACAGATACGCAGTATTTT.

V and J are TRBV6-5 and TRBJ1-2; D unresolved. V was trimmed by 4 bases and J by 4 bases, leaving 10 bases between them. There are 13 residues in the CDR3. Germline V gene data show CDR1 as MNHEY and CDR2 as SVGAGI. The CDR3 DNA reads TGTGCCAGCAGTTCGATGGCGGTCTATGGCTACACCTTC. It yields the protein CASSSMAVYGYTF.

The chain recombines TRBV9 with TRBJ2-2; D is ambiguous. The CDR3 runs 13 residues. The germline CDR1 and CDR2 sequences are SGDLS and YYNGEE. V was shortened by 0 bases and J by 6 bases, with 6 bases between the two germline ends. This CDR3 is CASSVDGPGELFF. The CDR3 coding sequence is TGTGCCAGCAGCGTAGACGGTCCCGGGGAGCTGTTTTTT.

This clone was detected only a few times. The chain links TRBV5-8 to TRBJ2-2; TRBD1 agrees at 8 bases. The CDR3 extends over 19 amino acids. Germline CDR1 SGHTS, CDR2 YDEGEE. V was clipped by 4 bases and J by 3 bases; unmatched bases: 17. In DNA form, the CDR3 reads TGTGCCAGCAGCCCCCTTGGAAGGGTGGGACAGGTCGACACCGGGGAGCTGTTTTTT. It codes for CASSPLGRVGQVDTGELFF.

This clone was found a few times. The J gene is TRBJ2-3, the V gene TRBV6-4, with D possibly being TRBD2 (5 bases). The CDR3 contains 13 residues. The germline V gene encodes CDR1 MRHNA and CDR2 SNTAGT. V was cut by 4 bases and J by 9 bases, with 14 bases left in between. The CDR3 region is CASSVHDPGTQYF. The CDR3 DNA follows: TGTGCCAGCAGTGTCCACGATCCGGGAACGCAGTATTTT.

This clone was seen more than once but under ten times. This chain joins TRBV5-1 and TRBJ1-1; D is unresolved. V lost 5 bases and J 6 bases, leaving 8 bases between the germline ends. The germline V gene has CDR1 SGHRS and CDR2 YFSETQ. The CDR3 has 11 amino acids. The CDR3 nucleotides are TGCGCCAGCAGGGAGGCCGCTGAAGCTTTCTTT. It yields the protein CASREAAEAFF.

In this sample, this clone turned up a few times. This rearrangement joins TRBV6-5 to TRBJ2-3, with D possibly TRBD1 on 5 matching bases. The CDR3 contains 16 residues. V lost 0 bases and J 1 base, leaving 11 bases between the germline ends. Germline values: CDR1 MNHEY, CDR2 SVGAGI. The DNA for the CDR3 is TGTGCCAGCAGTTACTCGGCAGGGCATGGCACAGATACGCAGTATTTT. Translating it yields CASSYSAGHGTDTQYF.

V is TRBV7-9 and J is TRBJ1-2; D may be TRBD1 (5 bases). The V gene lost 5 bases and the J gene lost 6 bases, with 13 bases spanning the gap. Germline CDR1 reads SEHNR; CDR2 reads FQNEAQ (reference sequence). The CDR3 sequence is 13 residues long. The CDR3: CASSPNTRDGYTF. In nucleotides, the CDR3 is TGTGCCAGCAGCCCCAACACCAGGGATGGCTACACCTTC. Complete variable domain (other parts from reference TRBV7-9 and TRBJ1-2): DTGVSQNPRHKITKRGQNVTFRCDPISEHNRLYWYRQTLGQGPEFLTYFQNEAQLEKSRLLSDRFSAERPKGSFSTLEIQRTEQGDSAMYLCASSPNTRDGYTFGSGTRLTVV.

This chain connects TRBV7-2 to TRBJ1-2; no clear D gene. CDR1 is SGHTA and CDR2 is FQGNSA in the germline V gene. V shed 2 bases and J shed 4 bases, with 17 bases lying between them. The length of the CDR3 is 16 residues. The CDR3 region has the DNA TGTGCCAGCAGCTTATTCGGGAGGCGGAATTCCTATGGCTACACCTTC. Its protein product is CASSLFGRRNSYGYTF.

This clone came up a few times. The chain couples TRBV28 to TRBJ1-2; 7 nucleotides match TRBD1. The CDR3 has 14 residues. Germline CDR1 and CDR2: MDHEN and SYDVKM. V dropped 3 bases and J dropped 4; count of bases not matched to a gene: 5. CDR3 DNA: TGTGCCAGCAGTTTCGGGGACAGATTCTATGGCTACACCTTC. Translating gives CASSFGDRFYGYTF.

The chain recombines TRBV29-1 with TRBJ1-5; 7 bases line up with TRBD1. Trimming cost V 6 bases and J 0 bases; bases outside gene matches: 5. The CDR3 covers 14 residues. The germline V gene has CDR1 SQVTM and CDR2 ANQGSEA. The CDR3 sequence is CSVGQTNSNQPQHF. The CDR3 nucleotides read TGCAGCGTGGGACAGACTAATAGCAATCAGCCCCAGCATTTT.

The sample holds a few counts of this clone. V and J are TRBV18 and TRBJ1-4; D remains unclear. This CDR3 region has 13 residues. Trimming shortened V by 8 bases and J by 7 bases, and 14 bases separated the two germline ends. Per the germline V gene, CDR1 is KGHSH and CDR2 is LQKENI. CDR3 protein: CASVRGLGEKLFF. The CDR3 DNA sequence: TGTGCCAGCGTCCGCGGTCTCGGTGAAAAACTGTTTTTT.

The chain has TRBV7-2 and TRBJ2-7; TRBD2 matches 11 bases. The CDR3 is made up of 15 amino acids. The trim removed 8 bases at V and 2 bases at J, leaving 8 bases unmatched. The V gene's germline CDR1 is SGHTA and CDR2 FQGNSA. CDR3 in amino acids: CASGGQTSGTYEQYF. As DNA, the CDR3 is TGTGCCAGCGGGGGACAGACTAGCGGGACCTACGAGCAGTACTTC.

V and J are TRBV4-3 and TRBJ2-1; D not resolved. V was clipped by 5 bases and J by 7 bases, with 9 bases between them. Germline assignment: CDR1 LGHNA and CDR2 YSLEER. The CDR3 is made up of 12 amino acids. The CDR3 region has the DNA TGCGCCAGCAGCTCCGAGAGGAATGAGCAGTTCTTC. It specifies CASSSERNEQFF.

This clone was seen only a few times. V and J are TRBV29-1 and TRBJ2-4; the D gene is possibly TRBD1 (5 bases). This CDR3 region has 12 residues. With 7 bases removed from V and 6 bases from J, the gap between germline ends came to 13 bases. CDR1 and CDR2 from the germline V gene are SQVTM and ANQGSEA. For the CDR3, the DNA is TGCAGCGCCACGCCCGACAGAAACATTCAGTACTTC. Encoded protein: CSATPDRNIQYF. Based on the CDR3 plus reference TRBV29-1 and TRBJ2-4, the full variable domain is SAVISQKPSRDICQRGTSLTIQCQVDSQVTMMFWYRQQPGQSLTLIATANQGSEATYESGFVIDKFPISRPNLTFSTLTVSNMSPEDSSIYLCSATPDRNIQYFGAGTRLSVL.

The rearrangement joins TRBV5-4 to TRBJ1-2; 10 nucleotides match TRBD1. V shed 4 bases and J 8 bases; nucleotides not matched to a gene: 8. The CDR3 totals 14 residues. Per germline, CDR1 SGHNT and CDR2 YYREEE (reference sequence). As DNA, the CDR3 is TGTGCCAGCAGCCGGGACAGGGGAATTGGGGGCTACACCTTC. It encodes CASSRDRGIGGYTF.

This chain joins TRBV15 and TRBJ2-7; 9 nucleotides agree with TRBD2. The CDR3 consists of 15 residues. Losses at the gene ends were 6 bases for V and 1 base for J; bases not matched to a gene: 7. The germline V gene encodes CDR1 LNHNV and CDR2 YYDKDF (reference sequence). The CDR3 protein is CATRAGGSGSYEQYF. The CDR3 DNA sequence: TGTGCCACCAGAGCGGGGGGTTCCGGGTCCTACGAGCAGTACTTC.

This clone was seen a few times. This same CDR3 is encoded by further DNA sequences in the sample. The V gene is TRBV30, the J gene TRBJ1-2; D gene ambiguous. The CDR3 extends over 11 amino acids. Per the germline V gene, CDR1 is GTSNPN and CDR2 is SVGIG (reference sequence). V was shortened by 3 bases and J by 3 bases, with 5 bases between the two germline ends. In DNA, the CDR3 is TGTGCCTGGAGCCGGGACTATGGCTACACCTTC. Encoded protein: CAWSRDYGYTF.

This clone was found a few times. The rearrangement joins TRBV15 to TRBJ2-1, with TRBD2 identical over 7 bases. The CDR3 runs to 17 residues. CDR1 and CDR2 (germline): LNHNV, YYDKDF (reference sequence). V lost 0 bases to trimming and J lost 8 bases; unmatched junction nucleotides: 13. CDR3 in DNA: TGTGCCACCAGCAGAGAATCCCAAACGCGGGAGCGTGATGAGCAGTTCTTC. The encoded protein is CATSRESQTRERDEQFF.

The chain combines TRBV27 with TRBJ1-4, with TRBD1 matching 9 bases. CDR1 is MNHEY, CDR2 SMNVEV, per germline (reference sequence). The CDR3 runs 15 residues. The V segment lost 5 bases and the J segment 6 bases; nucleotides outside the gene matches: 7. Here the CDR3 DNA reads TGTGCCAGCAGTCGAGGCGGGACAGGGTATGAAAAACTGTTTTTT. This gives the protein CASSRGGTGYEKLFF. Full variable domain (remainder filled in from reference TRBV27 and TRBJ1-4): EAQVTQNPRYLITVTGKKLTVTCSQNMNHEYMSWYRQDPGLGLRQIYYSMNVEVTDKGDVPEGYKVSRKEKRNFPLILESPSPNQTSLYFCASSRGGTGYEKLFFGSGTQLSVL.

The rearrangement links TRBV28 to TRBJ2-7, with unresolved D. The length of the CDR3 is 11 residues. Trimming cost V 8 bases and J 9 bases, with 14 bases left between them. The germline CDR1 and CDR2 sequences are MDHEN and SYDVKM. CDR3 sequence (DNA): TGTGCCAGCGGCCGTAACGAGCGGCAGTACTTC. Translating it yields CASGRNERQYF. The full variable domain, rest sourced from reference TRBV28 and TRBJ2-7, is DVKVTQSSRYLVKRTGEKVFLECVQDMDHENMFWYRQDPGLGLRLIYFSYDVKMKEKGDIPEGYSVSREKKERFSLILESASTNQTSMYLCASGRNERQYFGPGTRLTVT.

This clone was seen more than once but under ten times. The CDR3 sequence is CAWSPLGQNYGYTF. The CDR3 DNA follows: TGTGCCTGGAGTCCACTGGGACAGAACTATGGCTACACCTTC. The chain couples TRBV30 to TRBJ1-2; 7 bases match TRBD1. The CDR3 length is 14 residues. The J segment lost 2 bases and the V segment lost 2 bases, leaving 5 bases of the junction unmatched. From germline, CDR1 is GTSNPN and CDR2 SVGIG (reference sequence). The whole variable domain, remainder taken from reference TRBV30 and TRBJ1-2, is SQTIHQWPATLVQPVGSPLSLECTVEGTSNPNLYWYRQAAGRGLQLLFYSVGIGQISSEVPQNLSASRPQDRQFILSSKKLLLSDSGFYLCAWSPLGQNYGYTFGSGTRLTVV.

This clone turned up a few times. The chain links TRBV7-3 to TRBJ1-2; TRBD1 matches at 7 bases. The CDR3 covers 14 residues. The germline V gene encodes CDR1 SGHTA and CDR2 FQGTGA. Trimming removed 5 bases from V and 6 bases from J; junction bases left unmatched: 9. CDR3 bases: TGTGCCAGCAGCCCTAGGGGGCAGGCCGATGGCTACACCTTC. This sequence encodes CASSPRGQADGYTF.

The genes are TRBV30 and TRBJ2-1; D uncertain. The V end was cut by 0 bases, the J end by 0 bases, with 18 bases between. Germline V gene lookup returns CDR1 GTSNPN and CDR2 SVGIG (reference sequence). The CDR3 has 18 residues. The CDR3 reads CAWSVEVFAVSSYNEQFF. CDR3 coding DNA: TGTGCCTGGAGTGTAGAGGTCTTCGCCGTCAGCTCCTACAATGAGCAGTTCTTC.

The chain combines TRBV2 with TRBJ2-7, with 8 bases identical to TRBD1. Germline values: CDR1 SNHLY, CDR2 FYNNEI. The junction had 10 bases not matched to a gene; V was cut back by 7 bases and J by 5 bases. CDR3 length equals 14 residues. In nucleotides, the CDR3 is TGTGCCAGCATTACTGGGGGACAGGTCGACGAGCAGTACTTC. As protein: CASITGGQVDEQYF.

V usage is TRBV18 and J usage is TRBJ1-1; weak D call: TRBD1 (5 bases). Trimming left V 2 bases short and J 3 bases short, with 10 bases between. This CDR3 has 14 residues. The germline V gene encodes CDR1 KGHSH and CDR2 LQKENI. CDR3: CASSPVGGDTEAFF. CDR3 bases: TGTGCCAGCTCACCAGTCGGGGGGGACACTGAAGCTTTCTTT.

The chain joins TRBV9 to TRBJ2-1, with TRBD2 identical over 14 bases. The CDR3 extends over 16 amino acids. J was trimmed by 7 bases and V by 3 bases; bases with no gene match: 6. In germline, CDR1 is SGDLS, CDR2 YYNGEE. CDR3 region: CASSETSGRVKNEQFF. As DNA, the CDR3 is TGTGCCAGCAGCGAGACTAGCGGGAGGGTTAAAAATGAGCAGTTCTTC. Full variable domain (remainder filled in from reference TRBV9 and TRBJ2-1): DSGVTQTPKHLITATGQRVTLRCSPRSGDLSVYWYQQSLDQGLQFLIQYYNGEERAKGNILERFSAQQFPDLHSELNLSSLELGDSALYFCASSETSGRVKNEQFFGPGTRLTVL.

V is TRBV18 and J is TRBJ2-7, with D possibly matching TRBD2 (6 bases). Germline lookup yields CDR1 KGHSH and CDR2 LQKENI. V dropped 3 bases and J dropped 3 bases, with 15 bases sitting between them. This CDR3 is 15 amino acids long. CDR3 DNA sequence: TGTGCCAGCTCACCTTGGGGGGACTGGGGCTACGAGCAGTACTTC. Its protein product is CASSPWGDWGYEQYF.

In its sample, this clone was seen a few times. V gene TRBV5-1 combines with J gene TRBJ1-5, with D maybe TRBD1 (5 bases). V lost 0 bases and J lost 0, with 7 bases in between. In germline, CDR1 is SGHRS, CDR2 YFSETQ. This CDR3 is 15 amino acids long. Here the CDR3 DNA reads TGCGCCAGCAGCTTGGGGGGGGATAGCAATCAGCCCCAGCATTTT. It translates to CASSLGGDSNQPQHF. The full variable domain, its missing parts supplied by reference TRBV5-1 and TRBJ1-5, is KAGVTQTPRYLIKTRGQQVTLSCSPISGHRSVSWYQQTPGQGLQFLFEYFSETQRNKGNFPGRFSGRQFSNSRSEMNVSTLELGDSALYLCASSLGGDSNQPQHFGDGTRLSIL.

CDR3: CASSTSGSGSYEQYF. DNA of the CDR3: TGTGCCAGCAGCACTAGCGGGAGTGGTTCCTACGAGCAGTACTTC. The V gene is TRBV28, the J gene TRBJ2-7, with TRBD2 identical over 11 bases. The J segment lost 1 base and the V segment lost 6 bases, leaving 5 bases of the junction unmatched. CDR3 size: 15 residues. Germline V CDR1 and CDR2: MDHEN, SYDVKM. Complete variable domain (other parts from reference TRBV28 and TRBJ2-7): DVKVTQSSRYLVKRTGEKVFLECVQDMDHENMFWYRQDPGLGLRLIYFSYDVKMKEKGDIPEGYSVSREKKERFSLILESASTNQTSMYLCASSTSGSGSYEQYFGPGTRLTVT.